This T cell receptor (beta chain) was observed in a study of shared clonotypes between healthy human individuals. CDR3 length: 14 residues. From germline, CDR1 is LNHDA and CDR2 SQIVND (reference sequence). V dropped 3 bases and J dropped 9 bases, with 14 bases sitting between them. Sequenced by immunoSEQ multiplex PCR; TCRdb stores in-frame clones only, minus some. The sample carries about 2,500,000 clones, just over 90% recorded once. Sequencing used naive CD4+ T cells sorted from blood. Regarding subset: CD45RA+ positively selected. The chain recombines TRBV19 with TRBJ2-2, with TRBD1 as a possible D gene (5 bases). This clonotype originated in a man between 18 and 29 years old in good health. The DNA of the CDR3 is TGTGCCAGTAGTATTCAGGGATCCGACCGGGAGCTGTTTTTT. Protein sequence: CASSIQGSDRELFF.